This TCR beta chain emerged from a study of blood T cell repertoires in COVID-19. On the study more broadly: Acute and convalescent COVID-19 samples came from the United States, Italy and Spain.

Repertoires were generated with immunoSEQ multiplex PCR, while TCRdb's copy carries only in-frame clones and drops some. The sample yields 55,000 to 75,000 clones, over 55% seen once. A single count supports this clone. The ends were cut back, 2 bases at V and 2 bases at J, with 10 bases in the middle. CDR1 and CDR2 (germline): SEHNR, FQNEAQ (reference sequence). The CDR3 runs to 14 residues. The clonotype was recovered from a woman aged 70 to 79 with COVID-19, enrolled during active disease. The chain joins TRBV7-9 to TRBJ2-7; TRBD1 might be the D (6 bases). The sequenced sample was peripheral blood. CDR3 in amino acids: CASSLNRVPYEQYF. DNA for the CDR3: TGTGCCAGCAGCTTAAACAGGGTCCCCTACGAGCAGTACTTC.